This T cell receptor (beta chain) was sequenced in a study of tumor and adjacent non-tumor tissue in lung cancer. Study overall: Histology: around twelve adenocarcinoma, a couple of squamous cell carcinoma, 1 small cell lung cancer. Aged 31 to 76 years, patients included 10 men and about 5 women with stage I to III disease. Study-wide results and caveats: Normal lung showed higher cumulative top 100 clone frequency than tumor. Tumor tissue had significantly higher TCR diversity than normal lung.

No cell sorting was done before RNA was extracted from the tissue. Distant lung tissue was collected more than 3 cm away from the tumor edge. A remark on this clonotype: Its matching antigen is unknown. At one end the junction does not follow the germline gene, possibly because of a read error.

The library came from three nested PCR rounds adapted from ARM-PCR protocols. Using its own MiXCR run on the multiplex PCR reads, TCRdb lists one record per CDR3 protein. The data hold some 95,000 distinct CDR3 sequences, with roughly 78% observed a single time. This CDR3 region has 15 residues. The germline V gene has CDR1 GTSNPN and CDR2 SVGIG (reference sequence). The sample comprised distant non-tumor lung tissue. The gene calls are TRBV30 and TRBJ1-3; D remains ambiguous. The sequence came from a man aged 55 to 70 with small cell lung cancer. The CDR3 DNA reads as TGTACCTGGAGGTGGGAAAGCCGCTCTGGAAACACCATATATTTT. It specifies CTWRWESRSGNTIYF.